Below, one T cell receptor beta chain is given with its context. The data were taken from a study of blood T cell repertoires in COVID-19. On the study more broadly: Some COVID-19 samples were acute and others convalescent; all came from the United States, Italy and Spain. T cells, B-cell-depleted T cells, or PBMCs supplied cDNA or gDNA.

Seattle cases were enrolled at active infection and followed longitudinally. J lost 3 bases, V lost 3 bases, and 1 base had no gene match. CDR3 length: 14 amino acids. Germline values: CDR1 SEHNR, CDR2 FQNEAQ (reference sequence). Original processing notes: Estimation of nucleated cell counts relied on the amplification of reference gene primers. Assay used: immunoSEQ multiplex PCR; TCRdb lists only in-frame clones, some missing. V and J calls and clone size are those listed in that table; D and trimming were worked out from the DNA. The data contain around 300,000 clones, approximately 90% of them singletons.

The rearrangement uses TRBV7-9 and TRBJ1-5; 8 bases align to TRBD1. This TCR was recovered from a woman in her twenties or thirties with COVID-19, enrolled during active disease. The material sequenced was peripheral blood. The DNA of the CDR3 is TGTGCCAGCAGCTTGGACAGGGCCAATCAGCCCCAGCATTTT. Its protein is CASSLDRANQPQHF.